A single sample gave rise to the 14 T cell receptor beta chains below, sequenced in a study of CD8+CD57+ T cells in acquired aplastic anemia (dated by TCRdb to 2017 to 2018). These reads were obtained on an Illumina HiSeq 2000. TCR beta VDJ combination and CDR3 sequence profiling used genomic DNA as the template. TCRdb itself trimmed the public reads at Q25 with fastp, ran MiXCR and retained productive beta chains. Each record represents a unique CDR3 protein, reported with the most common genes and DNA among its rows. This sample holds 250,000 to 300,000 distinct CDR3 sequences; around 60% were observed only once. Clones ranked in the top ten supply 8% of the sample. The sequenced material came from sorted CD4+, CD8+, or CD8+CD57+ T cells (not recorded which) from PBMCs. These receptors were taken from a human donor with severe aplastic anemia or a healthy control (not recorded which).

The rearrangement links TRBV19 to TRBJ1-1; D is ambiguous. V shed 7 bases and J shed 5 bases, with 11 bases lying between them. Per the germline V gene, CDR1 is LNHDA and CDR2 is SQIVND (reference sequence). CDR3 length: 12 amino acids. CDR3 protein: CASKIGATEAFF. Here the CDR3 DNA reads TGTGCCAGTAAGATCGGAGCTACTGAAGCTTTCTTT. Together with reference TRBV19 and TRBJ1-1, the CDR3 gives the full variable domain: DGGITQSPKYLFRKEGQNVTLSCEQNLNHDAMYWYRQDPGQGLRLIYYSQIVNDFQKGDIAEGYSVSREKKESFPLTVTSAQKNPTAFYLCASKIGATEAFFGQGTRLTVV.

A word on this clonotype: At one end the junction does not follow the germline gene, possibly because of a read error. V gene TRBV19 combines with J gene TRBJ1-4, with TRBD1 matching over 7 bases. CDR3 length: 15 amino acids. CDR1 and CDR2 (germline): LNHDA, SQIVND (reference sequence). The CDR3 DNA reads TGTGCCAGTAGTATTGGAGGGACAGCGAGTGGAAAACTGTCTTTT. Amino acid sequence: CASSIGGTASGKLSF.

The chain carries TRBV7-3 and TRBJ2-2, with 11 bases matching TRBD1. In germline, CDR1 is SGHTA, CDR2 FQGTGA. This CDR3 contains 18 residues. V gave up 1 base and J gave up 5 bases; unmatched junction bases: 9. CDR3 residues: CASSLIVRDRGRTGELFF. CDR3 nucleotides: TGTGCCAGCAGCTTAATAGTTCGGGACAGGGGGAGGACCGGGGAGCTGTTTTTT.

This clonotype was detected only once. The chain links TRBV20-1 to TRBJ2-7; tentative D call: TRBD1 (6 bases). This CDR3 region has 13 residues. The V end lost 1 base, the J end lost 5 bases, and 12 bases lay between the germline ends. Germline loops: CDR1 DFQATT, CDR2 SNEGSKA (reference sequence). The CDR3 nucleotides are TGCAGTGCTAGAGCCGGACAGAGGAACGAGCAGTACTTC. The encoded protein is CSARAGQRNEQYF.

The chain is built from TRBV6-6 and TRBJ2-1, with 7 positions matching TRBD1. Germline CDR1 is MNHNY and CDR2 is SVGAGI (reference sequence). This CDR3 has 14 amino acids. V was clipped by 10 bases and J by 4 bases; unmatched bases: 10. The CDR3 bases are TGTGCCACCTTCACAGGGGCTCGATACAATGAGCAGTTCTTC. Its translation is CATFTGARYNEQFF.

This clonotype was seen ten or more times. This chain links TRBV5-1 with TRBJ2-5; D unclear. The V and J ends lost 4 bases and 2 bases respectively, with 12 bases between them. Germline assignment: CDR1 SGHRS and CDR2 YFSETQ. The CDR3 contains 14 residues. The CDR3 DNA follows: TGCGCCAGCAGCCACCCCATGGGGCAAGAGACCCAGTACTTC. Its translation: CASSHPMGQETQYF. Using reference TRBV5-1 and TRBJ2-5 for the parts outside the CDR3, the full variable domain is KAGVTQTPRYLIKTRGQQVTLSCSPISGHRSVSWYQQTPGQGLQFLFEYFSETQRNKGNFPGRFSGRQFSNSRSEMNVSTLELGDSALYLCASSHPMGQETQYFGPGTRLLVL.

This clonotype was counted only a few times. This chain links TRBV18 with TRBJ2-7, with TRBD1 matching over 7 bases. This CDR3 spans 19 amino acids. With 1 base clipped from V and 1 base from J, the junction kept 16 bases outside the gene matches. Germline CDR1 is KGHSH and CDR2 is LQKENI. CDR3 sequence reads: CASSPLGTDSNPASYEQYF. The CDR3 coding sequence is TGTGCCAGCTCACCACTGGGGACAGATTCCAACCCGGCTTCCTACGAGCAGTACTTC.

This clonotype has just one count. CDR3 loop: CASSFGSEKLFF. The CDR3 region has the DNA TGTGCCAGCAGTTTTGGTAGTGAAAAACTGTTTTTT. V is TRBV12-3 or TRBV12-4 and J is TRBJ1-4; unclear D gene. The V gene lost 3 bases and the J gene lost 7 bases, with 6 bases spanning the gap. The CDR3 extends over 12 amino acids.

J is TRBJ2-7 and V is TRBV10-3; 9 nucleotides match TRBD1. The junction had 2 bases not matched to a gene; V was cut back by 4 bases and J by 4 bases. The CDR3 extends over 13 amino acids. Germline CDR1 reads ENHRY; CDR2 reads SYGVKD. The CDR3 protein is CAISGGQGYEQYF. CDR3 sequence (DNA): TGTGCCATCAGTGGGGGACAGGGATACGAGCAGTACTTC.

CDR3 protein: CASKGTVLLDQPQHF. The CDR3, as DNA: TGTGCCAGCAAGGGGACAGTTCTTTTAGATCAGCCCCAGCATTTT. The J gene is TRBJ1-5, the V gene TRBV6-2 or TRBV6-3; 7 bases agree with TRBD1. CDR3 length equals 15 residues. The J segment lost 5 bases and the V segment lost 7 bases, leaving 11 bases of the junction unmatched. Germline lookup yields CDR1 MNHEY and CDR2 SVGEGT.

This clonotype has just a few counts. A single base separates this from a much larger clone, so it may be a read error. Written as DNA, the CDR3 is TGTGCCAGCAGCCCAACCCGGGACGATAATCCACCCCTCCACTTT. Amino acid sequence: CASSPTRDDNPPLHF. The chain employs TRBV6-5 and TRBJ1-6, with TRBD1 as a possible D gene (5 bases). The CDR3 length is 15 residues. The V gene's germline CDR1 is MNHEY and CDR2 SVGAGI.

The V and J genes are TRBV20-1 and TRBJ1-1, with no clear D. The V gene's germline CDR1 is DFQATT and CDR2 SNEGSKA (reference sequence). V lost 3 bases and J lost 7, with 9 bases in between. The CDR3 contains 11 residues. Here the CDR3 reads CSASRTGEAFF. DNA of the CDR3: TGCAGTGCTAGTCGGACGGGTGAAGCTTTCTTT.

A note on this clonotype: The conserved phenylalanine or tryptophan normally closing the CDR3 is absent here, so this likely arose from a read error. The DNA is omitted, as the CDR3 cannot be located on it reliably, and the CDR3 follows TCRdb's listing. The rearrangement uses TRBV7-7 and TRBJ2-5; the DNA was not compared with TRBD1, the D call given in the table. Germline V lookup: CDR1 SSHAT, CDR2 FNYEAQ (reference sequence). From its first to its last residue, the CDR3 has 11 amino acids. This CDR3 is CASSLGQGAVT.

This clonotype has at least ten counts. The V call is TRBV28, the J call TRBJ2-6; D perhaps matches TRBD2 (5 bases). CDR1 is MDHEN, CDR2 SYDVKM, per germline. The CDR3 is 14 amino acids. V was pared by 6 bases and J by 3 bases, with 9 bases between. CDR3 bases: TGTGCCAGCAGGAGGGCGCGTGGGGCCAACGTCCTGACTTTC. It is translated as CASRRARGANVLTF.